The sequence of this T cell receptor beta chain was determined in a study of blood T cell repertoires in COVID-19. Study information: PBMCs, B-cell-depleted T cells, or T cells provided the cDNA or gDNA that made up the material.

Participant-given clinical history determined each cohort assignment. Either two negative PCRs, clearance, or symptom resolution qualified Cohort 3 donors as recovered. The CDR3 is made up of 16 amino acids. The V and J ends lost 0 bases and 4 bases, in that order; junction bases with no gene match: 5. Germline-derived CDR1 and CDR2 are SGHDT and YYEEEE. The method was immunoSEQ multiplex PCR; TCRdb's version includes in-frame clones alone and lacks a portion of them. The table includes a few hundred thousand clones, around nine tenths detected once. This sequence joins TRBV5-6 and TRBJ2-1, with TRBD2 matching over 9 bases. Sequencing was carried out using PBMCs or T cells enriched from blood (not recorded which). The TCR sequence derives from a woman aged 18-30 years who had recovered from COVID-19. The CDR3 region is CASSLAGTSLYNEQFF. CDR3 DNA sequence: TGTGCCAGCAGCTTGGCCGGGACTAGCCTATACAATGAGCAGTTCTTC.